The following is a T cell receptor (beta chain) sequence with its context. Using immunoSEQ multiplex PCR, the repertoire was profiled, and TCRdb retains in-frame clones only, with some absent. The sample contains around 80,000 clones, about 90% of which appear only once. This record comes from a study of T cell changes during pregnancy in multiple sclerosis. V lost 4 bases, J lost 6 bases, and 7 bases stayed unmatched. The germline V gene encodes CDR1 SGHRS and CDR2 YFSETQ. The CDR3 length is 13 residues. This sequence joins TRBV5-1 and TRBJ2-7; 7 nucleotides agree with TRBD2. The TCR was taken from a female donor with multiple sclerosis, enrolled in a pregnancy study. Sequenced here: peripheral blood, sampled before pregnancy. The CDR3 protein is CASSLAGAPEQYF. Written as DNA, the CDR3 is TGCGCCAGCAGCCTGGCGGGAGCCCCCGAGCAGTACTTC.